These 18 T cell receptor beta chains came from one sample sequenced in a study of blood T cells in healthy people across ages. It was with a sample-barcoded 5' primer and a J-beta primer mix that a second PCR of roughly 6 to 12 cycles was run. TCRdb used MiXCR to reprocess the 5' RACE reads, holding one entry per CDR3 protein. The table shows approximately 2,000,000 distinct CDR3 sequences, with roughly two fifths occurring only once. Sequencing was performed on blood. The source of these receptors is a human donor in good health.

This chain uses TRBV5-5 with TRBJ1-1; 8 bases map to TRBD1. The CDR3 runs 12 residues. Germline-derived CDR1 and CDR2 are SGHKS and YYEKEE (reference sequence). Here the CDR3 reads CTTRGPNTEAFF. Here the CDR3 DNA reads TGTACCACCAGGGGGCCGAACACTGAAGCTTTCTTT.

Worth noting for this clonotype: The germline gene is not matched at one end of the junction; a read error may be the cause. The chain couples TRBV5-6 to TRBJ2-5; D perhaps matches TRBD1 (5 bases). Germline CDR1 SGHDT, CDR2 YYEEEE. This CDR3 region has 13 residues. CDR3 in amino acids: CASSLKGSNEQCF. Written as DNA, the CDR3 is TGTGCCAGCAGCTTGAAGGGGTCCAACGAGCAGTGCTTC.

The chain has TRBV28 and TRBJ2-4, with no clear D. CDR1 and CDR2 (germline): MDHEN, SYDVKM. With 6 bases removed from V and 3 bases from J, the gap between germline ends came to 6 bases. The length of the CDR3 is 12 residues. CDR3 in DNA: TGTGCCAGCAGCCTGAGCAAAAACATTCAGTACTTC. Its protein product is CASSLSKNIQYF.

The chain employs TRBV9 and TRBJ1-2, with a weak D call TRBD1 (6 bases). This CDR3 is 17 amino acids long. Germline V lookup: CDR1 SGDLS, CDR2 YYNGEE. Deletions cut 3 bases from V and 0 bases from J, with 18 bases between. The CDR3 here is CASSDNLYGQPNYGYTF. The CDR3 DNA is TGTGCCAGCAGCGACAACCTCTATGGACAGCCTAACTATGGCTACACCTTC.

J is TRBJ2-1 and V is TRBV12-3 or TRBV12-4; 12 bases are a match to TRBD1. Losses at the gene ends were 6 bases for V and 10 bases for J; bases not matched to a gene: 7. The CDR3 has 14 amino acids. DNA of the CDR3: TGTGCCAGCAGCAGGGGACAGGGGGCGAGGGAGCAGTTCTTC. Amino acid sequence: CASSRGQGAREQFF.

Notes on this clonotype: Possible read error: a much larger clone is one base away. The J gene is TRBJ1-1, the V gene TRBV29-1; D is unclear. Germline V gives CDR1 SQVTM, CDR2 ANQGSEA. V was clipped by 8 bases and J by 3 bases, with 16 bases between them. The CDR3 is 13 residues long. The CDR3: CSRLYIRDTEAFF. CDR3 coding DNA: TGCAGCAGGCTGTATATCCGTGACACTGAAGCTTTCTTT.

The chain couples TRBV18 to TRBJ1-2; D unclear. CDR3 size: 14 residues. V was cut by 6 bases and J by 0 bases, with 11 bases left in between. Germline V gene lookup returns CDR1 KGHSH and CDR2 LQKENI. The CDR3 spells CASSNPPANYGYTF. The CDR3 nucleotides read TGTGCCAGCTCGAATCCCCCAGCTAACTATGGCTACACCTTC.

CDR3 region: CSARPPSGGAVNEQFF. DNA for the CDR3: TGCAGTGCTAGACCTCCTAGCGGGGGGGCCGTCAATGAGCAGTTCTTC. V and J are TRBV20-1 and TRBJ2-1; 12 bases are a match to TRBD2. Germline-derived CDR1 and CDR2 are DFQATT and SNEGSKA (reference sequence). With V trimmed by 2 bases and J by 6 bases, 8 bases remained unmatched. The CDR3 length is 16 residues.

A few counts support this clonotype. J is TRBJ2-6 and V is TRBV6-5, with D uncertain. The germline V gene encodes CDR1 MNHEY and CDR2 SVGAGI. The CDR3 runs to 16 residues. Trimming removed 11 bases from V and 1 base from J, with 18 bases in between. For the CDR3, the DNA is TGTGCCTCCCACAGCCTCAGACGATCTGGGGCCAACGTCCTGACTTTC. Protein sequence: CASHSLRRSGANVLTF.

The chain uses TRBV20-1 and TRBJ2-3; D is unresolved. The V gene lost 3 bases and the J gene lost 1 base, with 11 bases spanning the gap. There are 14 residues in the CDR3. The germline V gene encodes CDR1 DFQATT and CDR2 SNEGSKA (reference sequence). CDR3: CSASASDGTDTQYF. The CDR3 DNA follows: TGCAGTGCTAGCGCCTCGGACGGCACAGATACGCAGTATTTT.

There are a few counts of this clonotype. V and J are TRBV5-1 and TRBJ1-5; 7 bases are a match to TRBD1. The CDR3 contains 13 residues. Trimming took 4 bases from V and 6 from J; bases not matched to a gene: 4. CDR1 is SGHRS, CDR2 YFSETQ, per germline. The CDR3 DNA reads TGCGCCAGCAGCCAGACAGGGCTTCAGCCCCAGCATTTT. Its translation is CASSQTGLQPQHF.

The chain is built from TRBV27 and TRBJ1-2; D is possibly TRBD1 (5 bases). Germline lookup yields CDR1 MNHEY and CDR2 SMNVEV (reference sequence). V lost 3 bases and J lost 6, with 11 bases in between. CDR3 length: 13 residues. The CDR3 nucleotides read TGTGCCAGCAGTTTCGGTTCAGGGAATGGCTACACCTTC. Translation: CASSFGSGNGYTF.

The chain is built from TRBV7-2 and TRBJ1-2, with a tentative D call TRBD1 (5 bases). Looked up from germline, CDR1 is SGHTA and CDR2 is FQGNSA. Trimming removed 2 bases from V and 6 bases from J, with 10 bases in between. The CDR3 has 13 amino acids. The CDR3 loop is CASSLFGGDGYTF. The CDR3 nucleotides are TGTGCCAGCAGCTTATTTGGGGGGGATGGCTACACCTTC.

This clonotype was counted between two and nine times. V is TRBV20-1 and J is TRBJ1-1, with TRBD1 matching over 8 bases. The CDR3 loop spans 12 amino acids. Germline V gene sequence: CDR1 DFQATT, CDR2 SNEGSKA (reference sequence). The ends lost 5 bases at V and 4 bases at J; junction bases unmatched: 3. The CDR3 sequence: CSARRGPTEAFF. The CDR3, as DNA: TGCAGTGCTCGCAGGGGGCCCACTGAAGCTTTCTTT.

The rearrangement links TRBV27 to TRBJ2-4, with 7 bases fitting TRBD1. There are 16 residues in the CDR3. Looked up from germline, CDR1 is MNHEY and CDR2 is SMNVEV (reference sequence). The trim removed 4 bases at V and 8 bases at J, leaving 14 bases unmatched. The CDR3 sequence is CASSSRPDRVGDIQYF. CDR3 coding DNA: TGTGCCAGCAGTTCCAGACCCGACAGGGTCGGAGACATTCAGTACTTC.

The V and J genes are TRBV9 and TRBJ2-5, with D perhaps TRBD2 (6 bases). The V gene lost 3 bases and the J gene lost 1 base, with 22 bases spanning the gap. CDR1 and CDR2 (germline): SGDLS, YYNGEE. This CDR3 has 18 amino acids. The CDR3 DNA follows: TGTGCCAGCAGCGCCTCGGGGGATCCAGGTGGGTCCCAAGAGACCCAGTACTTC. Translation: CASSASGDPGGSQETQYF.

The chain links TRBV3-1 to TRBJ1-2; tentative D call: TRBD1 (6 bases). Germline loops: CDR1 LGHDT, CDR2 YNNKEL (reference sequence). This CDR3 is 13 amino acids long. V was trimmed by 3 bases and J by 6 bases, leaving 11 bases between them. This chain's CDR3 is CASSQLQGDGYTF. CDR3 coding DNA: TGTGCCAGCAGCCAGTTACAGGGTGATGGCTACACCTTC.

The V call is TRBV27, the J call TRBJ2-7; D possibly corresponds to TRBD1 (5 bases). V gave up 2 bases and J gave up 2 bases, with 16 bases separating them. Looked up from germline, CDR1 is MNHEY and CDR2 is SMNVEV (reference sequence). This CDR3 has 16 residues. In DNA, the CDR3 is TGTGCCAGCAGTTTAAGGGTGCCAGGGCAAGCCTACGAGCAGTACTTC. Translating it yields CASSLRVPGQAYEQYF.